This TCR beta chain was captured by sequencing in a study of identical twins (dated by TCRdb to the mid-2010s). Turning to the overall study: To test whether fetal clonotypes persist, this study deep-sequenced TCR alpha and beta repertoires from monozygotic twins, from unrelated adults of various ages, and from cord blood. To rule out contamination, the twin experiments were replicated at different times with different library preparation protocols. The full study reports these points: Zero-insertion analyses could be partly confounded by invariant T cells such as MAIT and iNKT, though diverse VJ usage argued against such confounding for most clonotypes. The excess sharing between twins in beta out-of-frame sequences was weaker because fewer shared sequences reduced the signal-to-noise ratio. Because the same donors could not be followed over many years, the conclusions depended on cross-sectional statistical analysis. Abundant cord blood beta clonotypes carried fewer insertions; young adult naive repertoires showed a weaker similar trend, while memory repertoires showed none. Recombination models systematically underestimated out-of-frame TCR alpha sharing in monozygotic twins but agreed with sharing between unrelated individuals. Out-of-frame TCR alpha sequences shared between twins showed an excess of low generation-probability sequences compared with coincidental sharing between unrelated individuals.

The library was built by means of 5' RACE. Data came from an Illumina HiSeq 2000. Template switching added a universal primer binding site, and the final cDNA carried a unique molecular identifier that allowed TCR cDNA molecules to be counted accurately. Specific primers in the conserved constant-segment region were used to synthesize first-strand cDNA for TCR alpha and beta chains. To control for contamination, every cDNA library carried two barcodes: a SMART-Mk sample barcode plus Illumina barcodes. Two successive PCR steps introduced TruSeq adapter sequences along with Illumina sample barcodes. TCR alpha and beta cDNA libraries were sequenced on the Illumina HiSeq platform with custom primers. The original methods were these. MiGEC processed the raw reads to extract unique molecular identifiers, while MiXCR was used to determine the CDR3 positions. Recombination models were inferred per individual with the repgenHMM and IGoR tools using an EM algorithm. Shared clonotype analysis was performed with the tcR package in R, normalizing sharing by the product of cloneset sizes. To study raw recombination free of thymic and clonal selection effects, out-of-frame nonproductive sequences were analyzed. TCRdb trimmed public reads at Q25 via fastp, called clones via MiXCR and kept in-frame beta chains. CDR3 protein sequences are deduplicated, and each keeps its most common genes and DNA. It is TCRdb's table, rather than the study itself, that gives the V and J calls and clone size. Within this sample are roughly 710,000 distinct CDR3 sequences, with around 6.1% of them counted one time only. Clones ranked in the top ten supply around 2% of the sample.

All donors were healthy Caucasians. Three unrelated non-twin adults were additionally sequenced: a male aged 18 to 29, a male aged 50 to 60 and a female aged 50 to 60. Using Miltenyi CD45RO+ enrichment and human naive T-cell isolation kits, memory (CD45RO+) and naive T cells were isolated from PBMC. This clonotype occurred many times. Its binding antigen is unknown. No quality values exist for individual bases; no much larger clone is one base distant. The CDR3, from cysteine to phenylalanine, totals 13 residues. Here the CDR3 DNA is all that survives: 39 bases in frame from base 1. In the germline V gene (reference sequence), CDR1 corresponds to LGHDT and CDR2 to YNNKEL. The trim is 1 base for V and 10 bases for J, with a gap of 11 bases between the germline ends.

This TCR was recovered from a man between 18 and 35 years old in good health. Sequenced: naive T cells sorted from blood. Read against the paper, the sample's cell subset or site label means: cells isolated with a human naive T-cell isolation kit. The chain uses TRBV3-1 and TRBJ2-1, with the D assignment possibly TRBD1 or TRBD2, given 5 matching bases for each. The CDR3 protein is CASSQGGTPEQFF. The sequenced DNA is TGTGCCAGCAGCCAAGGTGGGACGCCCGAGCAGTTCTTC.